These 8 T cell receptor beta chains came from one sample sequenced in a study of siplizumab effects on memory and regulatory T cells. Here immunoSEQ multiplex PCR was the method, and the copy in TCRdb shows in-frame clones only, minus some. This table has 100,000 or so clones, roughly 94% appearing once. The specimen was Tregs sorted from blood. These receptors originate from a human donor in good health.

This chain uses TRBV28 with TRBJ2-7, with D perhaps TRBD1 (6 bases). The CDR3 runs to 14 residues. Trimming stripped 6 bases from V and 2 bases from J, with 14 bases between. Germline loops: CDR1 MDHEN, CDR2 SYDVKM. The CDR3 reads CASSMGALTYEQYF. CDR3 bases: TGTGCCAGCAGCATGGGGGCCTTAACCTACGAGCAGTACTTC.

The chain links TRBV19 to TRBJ1-2; D unclear. The CDR3 has 12 amino acids. Trimming pared 5 bases from V and 4 bases from J, leaving 8 bases between. Germline V gene lookup returns CDR1 LNHDA and CDR2 SQIVND (reference sequence). The CDR3 spells CASSFGVYGYTF. CDR3 nucleotides: TGTGCCAGTAGTTTCGGGGTCTATGGCTACACCTTC.

The chain couples TRBV7-2 to TRBJ2-1; D gene unclear. Trimming pared 0 bases from V and 4 bases from J, leaving 16 bases between. CDR1 SGHTA and CDR2 FQGNSA come from the germline V gene. This CDR3 spans 17 amino acids. In nucleotides, the CDR3 is TGTGCCAGCAGCTTAGCGTGGACCCGAAGGTGGTACAATGAGCAGTTCTTC. Protein product: CASSLAWTRRWYNEQFF.

The chain links TRBV6-4 to TRBJ1-2; D is ambiguous. This CDR3 region has 14 residues. The V gene's germline CDR1 is MRHNA and CDR2 SNTAGT. Trimming took off 5 bases at V and 5 bases at J, with 15 bases between the two ends. The CDR3 DNA reads as TGTGCCAGCAGTCAGACCCTGGGAGGGTATGGCTACACCTTC. Its translation is CASSQTLGGYGYTF.

This chain connects TRBV30 to TRBJ1-1; D gene unclear. The ends were cut back, 1 base at V and 1 base at J, with 7 bases in the middle. The CDR3 has 13 residues. CDR1 is GTSNPN and CDR2 is SVGIG in the germline V gene (reference sequence). The CDR3 DNA reads as TGTGCCTGGAGTGGCCCAGGGAACACTGAAGCTTTCTTT. Translating it yields CAWSGPGNTEAFF.

This chain joins TRBV7-2 and TRBJ2-3, with D unresolved. Germline CDR1 is SGHTA and CDR2 is FQGNSA. This CDR3 has 11 amino acids. Trimming removed 2 bases at V and 10 bases at J, with 7 bases between. In DNA form, the CDR3 reads TGTGCCAGCAGCTTAAGGGTTTCGCAGTATTTT. It codes for CASSLRVSQYF.

V usage is TRBV28 and J usage is TRBJ2-3; 13 bases map to TRBD2. V was pared by 5 bases and J by 6 bases, with 11 bases of the junction left unmatched. This CDR3 spans 17 amino acids. CDR1 and CDR2 from the germline V gene are MDHEN and SYDVKM. CDR3 sequence (DNA): TGTGCCAGCAGTACGCCCGGGACTAGCGGGGTCCGGGATACGCAGTATTTT. This sequence encodes CASSTPGTSGVRDTQYF.

This sequence joins TRBV30 and TRBJ1-2; D remains ambiguous. Germline V lookup: CDR1 GTSNPN, CDR2 SVGIG (reference sequence). Deletions cut 2 bases from V and 4 bases from J, with 11 bases between. The CDR3 covers 13 residues. CDR3 sequence reads: CAWSRRAGYGYTF. In DNA, the CDR3 is TGTGCCTGGAGTCGTAGGGCTGGCTATGGCTACACCTTC.